This T cell receptor beta chain is drawn from a study of cytomegalovirus exposure and HLA in healthy donors. Use of 60 Vbeta and 13 Jbeta primers characterized the PCR. Clones were sequenced by immunoSEQ multiplex PCR, and TCRdb holds only the in-frame ones, with some missing. This table holds fewer than 95,000 clones, approximately 57% found once. Whole-study results and caveats: Relative to the approximately 680-donor mean, N-insertions were reportedly fewer in an Asian-associated ancestry cluster in a later analysis.

As regards this clone: Its antigen remains unknown.

Those who donated were healthy bone marrow donors. The sample taken for sequencing was PBMCs. The receptor comes from a woman aged 25 to 39 in good health and CMV-seronegative.

CDR3 in DNA: TGTGCCAGCAGTGACCGCAGCCCCGGGAATCAGCCCCAGCATTTT. It is translated as CASSDRSPGNQPQHF. The chain couples TRBV6-1 to TRBJ1-5; D remains unclear. The CDR3 extends over 15 amino acids. The ends were cut back, 3 bases at V and 4 bases at J, with 13 bases in the middle. Germline V gene sequence: CDR1 MNHNS, CDR2 SASEGT.